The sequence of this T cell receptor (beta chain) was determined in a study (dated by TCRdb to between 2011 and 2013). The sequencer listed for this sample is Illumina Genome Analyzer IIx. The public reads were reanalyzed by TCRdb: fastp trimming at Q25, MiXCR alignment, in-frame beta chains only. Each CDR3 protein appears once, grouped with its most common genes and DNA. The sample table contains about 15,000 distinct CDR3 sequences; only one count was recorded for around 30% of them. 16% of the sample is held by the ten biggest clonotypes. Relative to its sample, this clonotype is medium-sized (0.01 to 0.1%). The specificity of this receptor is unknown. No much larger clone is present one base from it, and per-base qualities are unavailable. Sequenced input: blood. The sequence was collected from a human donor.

The CDR3 reads CASSQGTSATYNEQFF. The sequenced DNA is TGTGCCAGCAGCCAAGGGACTAGCGCTACCTACAATGAGCAGTTCTTC. The chain employs TRBV4-2 and TRBJ2-1; the central 9 bases match TRBD2. From the germline V gene, CDR1 is LGHNA and CDR2 is YNFKEQ. Including the terminal cysteine and phenylalanine, the CDR3 comprises 16 residues. Only the CDR3 DNA is retained, 48 bases long and in frame from the first base. Germline trimming: 1 base from V, 2 bases from J; junction bases outside gene matches: 3.